These 19 T cell receptor beta chains came from one sample sequenced in a study of cytomegalovirus exposure and HLA in healthy donors. Researchers ran the PCR with 60 Vbeta and 13 Jbeta primers. Produced via immunoSEQ multiplex PCR; TCRdb's table is partial and in-frame only. The repertoire includes about 160,000 clones, roughly 80% of them detected once, and 8% to 10% sits in the top ten. Sequencing was carried out using PBMCs. These receptors all stem from a male donor in good health and CMV-seropositive.

The rearrangement joins TRBV4-1 to TRBJ2-4; perhaps TRBD2 as D (7 bases). The germline gives CDR1 MGHRA, CDR2 YSYEKL. The CDR3 extends over 16 amino acids. Trimming took 4 bases from V and 5 from J, leaving 18 bases between them. The CDR3 DNA is TGCGCCAGCAGCCCCGAAAAGGGGGGGGGCCAAAACATTCAGTACTTC. Translation gives CASSPEKGGGQNIQYF.

The genes are TRBV27 and TRBJ1-3, with D possibly matching TRBD1 (6 bases). This CDR3 spans 14 amino acids. From germline, CDR1 is MNHEY and CDR2 SMNVEV (reference sequence). V was trimmed by 3 bases and J by 2 bases, leaving 8 bases between them. CDR3 residues: CASSFAGAGNTIYF. The DNA for the CDR3 is TGTGCCAGCAGTTTTGCAGGGGCTGGAAACACCATATATTTT.

This chain links TRBV2 with TRBJ1-2, with a possible D match to TRBD1 (5 bases). The germline CDR1 and CDR2 sequences are SNHLY and FYNNEI. V was shortened by 7 bases and J by 8 bases, with 17 bases between the two germline ends. CDR3 size: 13 residues. Written as DNA, the CDR3 is TGTGCCAGCAAGGACAACCTCGCGGGGGGCTACACCTTC. Its protein product is CASKDNLAGGYTF.

The chain couples TRBV18 to TRBJ2-1; 14 nucleotides match TRBD2. Unmatched junction bases numbered 9, after V lost 3 bases and J lost 14 bases. Germline CDR1 and CDR2: KGHSH and LQKENI. The length of the CDR3 is 15 residues. CDR3 bases: TGTGCCAGCTCACCTGCCGGGACTAGCGGGAGCGGGGAGTTCTTC. Protein sequence: CASSPAGTSGSGEFF.

This clone was detected a few times. One junction end disagrees with the germline gene, perhaps due to a read error. The genes are TRBV2 and TRBJ2-4; 10 nucleotides align to TRBD2. This CDR3 is built from 17 residues. Germline V gene lookup returns CDR1 SNHLY and CDR2 FYNNEI. CDR3 region: CASLGLAEKGAKNSQYF. As DNA, the CDR3 is TGTGCCAGCCTTGGACTAGCGGAGAAAGGGGCCAAAAACAGTCAGTACTTC.

This rearrangement joins TRBV25-1 to TRBJ1-4; the D is unclear. This CDR3 is 16 amino acids long. With 1 base removed from V and 5 bases from J, the gap between germline ends came to 14 bases. Germline V gene lookup returns CDR1 MGHDK and CDR2 SYGVNS. The CDR3 DNA is TGTGCCAGCAGTGAATTCCGCGGGTTTGGGAATGAAAAACTGTTTTTT. Translated: CASSEFRGFGNEKLFF.

This rearrangement joins TRBV11-2 to TRBJ2-7, with 11 bases matching TRBD2. V trimming: 7 bases; J trimming: 5 bases; junction bases outside the gene matches: 7. Per the germline V gene, CDR1 is SGHAT and CDR2 is FQNNGV. There are 14 residues in the CDR3. The DNA for the CDR3 is TGTGCCAGCATGATAGCGGGAGGGCCGCACGAGCAGTACTTC. It codes for CASMIAGGPHEQYF.

This sequence joins TRBV6-1 and TRBJ2-3, with D uncertain. This CDR3 is 11 amino acids long. The germline gives CDR1 MNHNS, CDR2 SASEGT. Trimming left V 8 bases short and J 2 bases short, with 5 bases between. The DNA of the CDR3 is TGTGCCAGCCTTATCACAGATACGCAGTATTTT. Translated, it gives CASLITDTQYF.

The rearrangement joins TRBV5-6 to TRBJ2-7; 7 nucleotides align to TRBD2. Germline V gene data show CDR1 as SGHDT and CDR2 as YYEEEE. The CDR3 covers 15 residues. V was clipped by 0 bases and J by 6 bases; unmatched bases: 9. The CDR3 loop reads CASSLGRWGGGEQYF. In nucleotides, the CDR3 is TGTGCCAGCAGCTTGGGGAGGTGGGGGGGAGGCGAGCAGTACTTC.

The rearrangement uses TRBV7-6 and TRBJ1-3; no definite D call. The CDR3 is 16 amino acids. Germline CDR1 and CDR2: SGHVS and FNYEAQ. V was trimmed by 4 bases and J by 0 bases, leaving 13 bases between them. The CDR3 bases are TGTGCCAGCAGCTCCATAGCCCCTTTCTCTGGAAACACCATATATTTT. Amino acids: CASSSIAPFSGNTIYF.

To note about this clone: One end of the junction is discordant with germline, which a read error may explain. The chain combines TRBV30 with TRBJ2-6, with 12 bases that match TRBD1. CDR1 is GTSNPN and CDR2 is SVGIG in the germline V gene (reference sequence). This CDR3 has 16 residues. CDR3 bases: TGTGCCTGGGGATCGGGACAGGGGGCAGGGGCCAACGGCCTGACTTTC. It yields the protein CAWGSGQGAGANGLTF.

The J gene is TRBJ1-4, the V gene TRBV10-1; 9 bases are shared with TRBD1. Trimming cost V 10 bases and J 4 bases; bases outside gene matches: 22. The CDR3 covers 19 residues. Germline CDR1 reads WNHNN; CDR2 reads SYGVQD (reference sequence). The CDR3 coding sequence is TGCGCCACCTTAGATGGGGGTGGGGACAGGGAATCAATTAATGAAAAACTGTTTTTT. Translated: CATLDGGGDRESINEKLFF.

This chain uses TRBV5-8 with TRBJ1-5; TRBD1 matches 7 bases. CDR1 and CDR2 from the germline V gene are SGHTS and YDEGEE. This CDR3 has 18 amino acids. Germline trimming cut 1 base from V and 4 bases from J; bases unmatched to any gene: 14. In nucleotides, the CDR3 is TGTGCCAGCAGCTTGAGGGCCAAGGGGACAGTCCCAAATCAGCCCCAGCATTTT. Encoded protein: CASSLRAKGTVPNQPQHF.

V gene TRBV4-3 combines with J gene TRBJ1-2; 9 nucleotides line up with TRBD1. Germline CDR1 reads LGHNA; CDR2 reads YSLEER. V dropped 2 bases and J dropped 3; count of bases not matched to a gene: 4. The length of the CDR3 is 15 residues. CDR3 in DNA: TGCGCCAGCAGCCAAACCCGGGACAGGGACTATGGCTACACCTTC. Amino acids: CASSQTRDRDYGYTF.

This clone showed up just a few times. This chain connects TRBV4-1 to TRBJ1-5; D is unresolved. This CDR3 is 15 amino acids long. Germline V CDR1 and CDR2: MGHRA, YSYEKL. Trimming stripped 0 bases from V and 1 base from J, with 7 bases between. CDR3: CASSQDLSSNQPQHF. The CDR3 DNA reads as TGCGCCAGCAGCCAAGATCTATCGAGCAATCAGCCCCAGCATTTT.

The J gene is TRBJ2-5, the V gene TRBV10-2; D is ambiguous. V lost 3 bases and J lost 7, with 18 bases in between. CDR1 and CDR2 from the germline V gene are WSHSY and SAAADI. This CDR3 region has 15 residues. CDR3 protein: CASSEFLGPTSTQYF. The CDR3 DNA reads as TGCGCCAGCAGTGAATTTTTGGGCCCGACGTCGACCCAGTACTTC.

This clone was observed a handful of times. The rearrangement joins TRBV6-1 to TRBJ2-3; D is possibly TRBD1 (5 bases). Trimming left V 5 bases short and J 5 bases short, with 14 bases between. The CDR3 spans 14 residues. Per germline, CDR1 MNHNS and CDR2 SASEGT. Here the CDR3 DNA reads TGTGCCAGCAGTTCTCAAGGGGCCCAAGATACGCAGTATTTT. Amino acid sequence: CASSSQGAQDTQYF.

This clone was seen only once. The chain has TRBV5-1 and TRBJ2-7; no definite D call. Germline V gene data show CDR1 as SGHRS and CDR2 as YFSETQ. V gave up 3 bases and J gave up 4 bases, with 8 bases separating them. This CDR3 has 12 amino acids. DNA of the CDR3: TGCGCCAGCAGCTCCACATTTTACGAGCAGTACTTC. Translation: CASSSTFYEQYF. Together with reference TRBV5-1 and TRBJ2-7, the CDR3 gives the full variable domain: KAGVTQTPRYLIKTRGQQVTLSCSPISGHRSVSWYQQTPGQGLQFLFEYFSETQRNKGNFPGRFSGRQFSNSRSEMNVSTLELGDSALYLCASSSTFYEQYFGPGTRLTVT.

The chain uses TRBV15 and TRBJ1-1; D is ambiguous. Germline lookup yields CDR1 LNHNV and CDR2 YYDKDF (reference sequence). The V and J ends lost 0 bases and 5 bases respectively, with 7 bases between them. The CDR3 sequence is 13 residues long. Written as DNA, the CDR3 is TGTGCCACCAGCAGAGATCGGGTTACTGAAGCTTTCTTT. Residues: CATSRDRVTEAFF.